A selection of T cell receptor beta chains follows, all from one sample in a study of T cell responses to AZD1222 COVID-19 vaccine. Some clones are missing from TCRdb's copy, which holds only in-frame ones; the method was immunoSEQ multiplex PCR. The table records over 150,000 clones, 90% of them present only once. The sample here was peripheral blood, taken on day 0 of AZD1222 vaccination. The receptor set was obtained from an adult in good health. Each CDR3 is given with its conserved first and last residue. A D gene is named only where the DNA matches it firmly. Some rows have no size entry. The others give once, few or many, or a class for an expanded clone.

TGTGCCAGCGGCTACGGGACACCCCTTAACACTGAAGCTTTCTTT | CASGYGTPLNTEAFF | - | TRBJ1-1 | TRBV7-9 | once
TGCGCCAGCAGCGGACAGGGGGCGCAAAACGGGGAGCTGTTTTTT | CASSGQGAQNGELFF | TRBD1 | TRBJ2-2 | TRBV5-1 | once
TGCGCCAGCAGCACCGGGTCGGTGGGGGAGACCCAGTACTTC | CASSTGSVGETQYF | - | TRBJ2-5 | TRBV5-1 | -
TGTGCCACCAAATCCAAGGGGGCTTATAGCAATCAGCCCCAGCATTTT | CATKSKGAYSNQPQHF | TRBD1 | TRBJ1-5 | TRBV15 | -
TGCGCCAGCAGCCAAGATCTGGGACAGGGGATCTCCGAGCAGTACTTC | CASSQDLGQGISEQYF | TRBD1 | TRBJ2-7 | TRBV4-1 | -
TGTGCCAGCAGCCTCACGCTAGCGGGGAGCTCGTGGGCCTACGAGCAGTACTTC | CASSLTLAGSSWAYEQYF | TRBD2 | TRBJ2-7 | TRBV3-1/TRBV3-2 | -
TGTGCCAGCAGTTTATCTTGGGGCTCCAAAAACATTCAGTACTTC | CASSLSWGSKNIQYF | - | TRBJ2-4 | TRBV27 | -
TGTGCCAGCAGCTTCGCAGACAGGATTGGGGCTTTCTTT | CASSFADRIGAFF | - | TRBJ1-1 | TRBV5-4 | -
TGTGCCAGCAGTGACTCGAAAGGCCACGAGCAGTACTTC | CASSDSKGHEQYF | - | TRBJ2-7 | TRBV6-4 | -
TGTGCCAGCAGTGTTCCGGACGGAGGAACTAATGAAAAACTGTTTTTT | CASSVPDGGTNEKLFF | - | TRBJ1-4 | TRBV6-1 | -
TGTGCCAGCAGTGACTCGTATCTTACCGGGGAGCTGTTTTTT | CASSDSYLTGELFF | - | TRBJ2-2 | TRBV6-4 | few
TGTGCCAGCATTAGACTAGCGGGGAGCCCCACCGGGGAGCTGTTTTTT | CASIRLAGSPTGELFF | TRBD2 | TRBJ2-2 | TRBV7-9 | -
TGCGCCAGCAGCATGGGACAGGGGCCGGGGGAGCTGTTTTTT | CASSMGQGPGELFF | TRBD1 | TRBJ2-2 | TRBV5-1 | -
TGTGCCAGTAGTATTTTGGTCTTCAACAGGGGGACCCAAGAGACCCAGTACTTC | CASSILVFNRGTQETQYF | TRBD1 | TRBJ2-5 | TRBV19 | -
TGTGCCAGCAGTTCGGCCGGGGAGCTGTTTTTT | CASSSAGELFF | - | TRBJ2-2 | TRBV12-3/TRBV12-4 | -
TGCGCCAGCAGCCAGGGGCGGGAGCGCTATGGCTACACCTTC | CASSQGRERYGYTF | - | TRBJ1-2 | TRBV4-1 | -
TGTGCCAGCAGTATAAACAGCGGACGCAGGAATGAGCAGTTCTTC | CASSINSGRRNEQFF | - | TRBJ2-1 | TRBV28 | -
TGTGCCAGCAGTTCGGACCGAGCGCCCCAGCATTTT | CASSSDRAPQHF | - | TRBJ1-5 | TRBV12-3/TRBV12-4 | -
TGTGCCAGCAGCGACGGAATGAACACTGAAGCTTTCTTT | CASSDGMNTEAFF | - | TRBJ1-1 | TRBV2 | -
TGCGCCAGCAGCCAAGCCTGGAGAGCCGGAAGCAATCAGCCCCAGCATTTT | CASSQAWRAGSNQPQHF | - | TRBJ1-5 | TRBV4-1 | -
TGTGCCAGCAGTTTGGACGGCTACAATGAGCAGTTCTTC | CASSLDGYNEQFF | - | TRBJ2-1 | TRBV6-5 | -
TGTGCCAGCACTTCGTGGGGTGATCGGCGGATACCCAACTATGGCTACACCTTC | CASTSWGDRRIPNYGYTF | - | TRBJ1-2 | TRBV13 | -
TGTGCCAGCAGTTACGGGGCGGGGATTAGCACAGATACGCAGTATTTT | CASSYGAGISTDTQYF | - | TRBJ2-3 | TRBV6-5 | once
TGTGCCAGCAGGCCACCGGGGGGGGGTGACACTGAAGCTTTCTTT | CASRPPGGGDTEAFF | - | TRBJ1-1 | TRBV14 | -
TGCAGCGTTGATGACCCGCTGGGCTATGGCTACACCTTC | CSVDDPLGYGYTF | - | TRBJ1-2 | TRBV29-1 | -
TGTGCCAGCAGTGAACGGGCTTTTAGTGGAAACACCATATATTTT | CASSERAFSGNTIYF | - | TRBJ1-3 | TRBV2 | -
TGTGCCAGTAGTAGTCAGGGAGGGTGGAACACTGAAGCTTTCTTT | CASSSQGGWNTEAFF | - | TRBJ1-1 | TRBV19 | -
TGCGCCAGCAGTGAAGCGAACACAGATACGCAGTATTTT | CASSEANTDTQYF | - | TRBJ2-3 | TRBV10-1 | -
TGTGCCATCAGTGAAAGGGGACTAGCGGTCTACAATGAGCAGTTCTTC | CAISERGLAVYNEQFF | TRBD2 | TRBJ2-1 | TRBV10-3 | -
TGCGCCAGCAGAGAGGGCAGGGGTGACCACGAGCAGTACTTC | CASREGRGDHEQYF | - | TRBJ2-7 | TRBV5-1 | -
TGTGCCAGCAGTTACAGGGGGCCGTCTGGAAACACCATATATTTT | CASSYRGPSGNTIYF | TRBD1 | TRBJ1-3 | TRBV28 | -
TGTGCCTGGTTAACACCGGGGCCAGATACGCAGTATTTT | CAWLTPGPDTQYF | - | TRBJ2-3 | TRBV30 | -
TGTGCCAGCAGGGGCCCGACAAATGAAAAACTGTTTTTT | CASRGPTNEKLFF | - | TRBJ1-4 | TRBV6-6 | -
TGTGCCAGCAGTGCTTCCGGGACTAGCTATCGGGTGCCGTACTTC | CASSASGTSYRVPYF | TRBD2 | TRBJ2-7 | TRBV28 | -
TGTGCCAGCAGTTTAGGCCAGAATAATTCACCCCTCCACTTT | CASSLGQNNSPLHF | - | TRBJ1-6 | TRBV28 | once
TGTGCCAGTAGTTCTTCCGGGACAGTTAACACCGGGGAGCTGTTTTTT | CASSSSGTVNTGELFF | TRBD1 | TRBJ2-2 | TRBV19 | -
TGTGCCTGGAGCGCCGGGACAGGGGGCAATCAGCCCCAGCATTTT | CAWSAGTGGNQPQHF | TRBD1 | TRBJ1-5 | TRBV30 | -
TGTGCCTCGGCAGGGTCAGAGACTGAAGCTTTCTTT | CASAGSETEAFF | - | TRBJ1-1 | TRBV10-3 | -
TGTGCCAGCAGCGTAGAACCATCCATGAACACTGAAGCTTTCTTT | CASSVEPSMNTEAFF | - | TRBJ1-1 | TRBV9 | -
TGCGCCAGCAGCTTGGGGGATCCCAGGGGGGAGACCCAGTACTTC | CASSLGDPRGETQYF | TRBD1 | TRBJ2-5 | TRBV5-1 | -
TGTGCCAGCAGCTCCGCACAGGGACTAAACATGAACACTGAAGCTTTCTTT | CASSSAQGLNMNTEAFF | - | TRBJ1-1 | TRBV5-5 | few
TGCGCCAGCAGCCCTACGGGACAGGGGGCGGCTGGCTACACCTTC | CASSPTGQGAAGYTF | TRBD1 | TRBJ1-2 | TRBV5-1 | -
TGTGCCAGCAGCTTAGTCGCCCGGGCCAGTTATGGCTACACCTTC | CASSLVARASYGYTF | - | TRBJ1-2 | TRBV7-6 | -
TGTGCCAGCAGCCGACAGCACAGGACTAGCACAGATACGCAGTATTTT | CASSRQHRTSTDTQYF | - | TRBJ2-3 | TRBV14 | -
TGCGCCAGCAGCCAGTTCCAAACAGGGGACAATTCACCCCTCCACTTT | CASSQFQTGDNSPLHF | TRBD1 | TRBJ1-6 | TRBV4-3 | -
TGCGCCAGCAGCTTGTTACAGGGGGGCACTGAAGCTTTCTTT | CASSLLQGGTEAFF | TRBD1 | TRBJ1-1 | TRBV5-1 | -
TGTGCCAGCAGCTTAACAGGGGATCCATATAATTCACCCCTCCACTTT | CASSLTGDPYNSPLHF | - | TRBJ1-6 | TRBV7-3 | -
TGTGCCTGGAGCCTGCTCCGTGGCTATGGCTACACCTTC | CAWSLLRGYGYTF | - | TRBJ1-2 | TRBV30 | -
TGTGCCAGCAACCCGGACGGAAACTACGAGCAGTACTTC | CASNPDGNYEQYF | - | TRBJ2-7 | TRBV28 | -
TGCGCCAGCAGCCAAGCTTACAAGAACACCGGGGAGCTGTTTTTT | CASSQAYKNTGELFF | - | TRBJ2-2 | TRBV4-1 | -
TGCGCCAGCAGCTTGGAAGACAGCGGGGGCGATCTAGGCACAGATACGCAGTATTTT | CASSLEDSGGDLGTDTQYF | TRBD2 | TRBJ2-3 | TRBV5-1 | -